Detailed here is one TCR beta chain. The sample originates from a study of blood T cell repertoires in COVID-19. TCRdb's table, derived via immunoSEQ multiplex PCR, lists solely in-frame clones and lacks some. Of roughly 86,000 clones in the sample, roughly 75% were seen once. The sample was peripheral blood. The sequence was collected from a man in his forties or fifties who had recovered from COVID-19.

This CDR3 is CASSWTSRLGGEQFF. The CDR3 DNA follows: TGTGCCAGCAGCTGGACTAGCAGGCTGGGGGGTGAGCAGTTCTTC. The V gene is TRBV7-3, the J gene TRBJ2-1; 8 nucleotides line up with TRBD2. J lost 9 bases, V lost 4 bases, and 11 bases had no gene match. CDR3 size: 15 residues. Germline V gene data show CDR1 as SGHTA and CDR2 as FQGTGA.